The entry below gives a single T cell receptor beta chain sequence along with its context. Its antigen is not identified. This CDR3 has 16 amino acids. The J segment lost 8 bases and the V segment lost 0 bases, leaving 13 bases of the junction unmatched. The germline V gene has CDR1 SGHNT and CDR2 YYREEE (reference sequence). These data originate in a study of T cell responses to AZD1222 COVID-19 vaccine. Clones were read by immunoSEQ multiplex PCR, and TCRdb kept only the in-frame ones, dropping some. The repertoire holds more than 150,000 clones, with about 90% as singletons. Study-wide results and caveats: Sampled repertoires all dated from after the peak T cell response.

The source material was peripheral blood, sampled 28 days after the second AZD1222 dose. This chain joins TRBV5-4 and TRBJ1-1; 7 bases align to TRBD1. The TCR sequence derives from an adult who received the AZD1222 COVID-19 vaccine. The CDR3 loop is CASSLDPVAGGTEAFF. CDR3 nucleotide sequence: TGTGCCAGCAGCTTGGACCCCGTGGCAGGGGGAACGGAAGCTTTCTTT.